One TCR beta chain is described in this entry. It was with random hexamers that roughly 0.45 to 1 ug RNA was reverse transcribed. From the immunoSEQ multiplex PCR reads, TCRdb called clonotypes with MiXCR, one entry per CDR3 protein. The profile shows roughly 140,000 distinct CDR3 sequences, 90% to 95% of them singletons. V lost 5 bases and J 3 bases, leaving 11 bases between the germline ends. This CDR3 is 14 amino acids long. Looked up from germline, CDR1 is MNHEY and CDR2 is SVGEGT. The source of the sample is a study of CD8 T cells in Susac syndrome. What was sequenced was CD4+ T cells from PBMCs. The receptor comes from a human donor with Susac syndrome. V usage is TRBV6-2 or TRBV6-3 and J usage is TRBJ1-5; a possible D gene is TRBD1 (5 bases). CDR3: CASSQRDFNQPQHF. DNA for the CDR3: TGTGCCAGCAGTCAACGGGACTTCAATCAGCCCCAGCATTTT.